This T cell receptor beta chain stems from a study of OX40 agonist ivuxolimab in advanced cancers. Whole-study results and caveats: The study did not work out the antigen specificity of the expanded peripheral T cells.

In the case of this clone: Its antigen is still unknown.

The data were produced by immunoSEQ multiplex PCR, yet TCRdb's version contains in-frame clones alone and is incomplete. The data hold 50,000 to 60,000 clones, with approximately 89% observed a single time. V lost 9 bases, J lost 4 bases, and 3 bases lay in between. Germline V gene data show CDR1 as LNHDA and CDR2 as SQIVND (reference sequence). This CDR3 is 10 amino acids long. This rearrangement joins TRBV19 to TRBJ2-2, with unresolved D. This TCR derives from an adult with an advanced solid tumor such as melanoma, head and neck, liver or kidney cancer. Sequencing used CD4+ or CD8+ T cells sorted from blood, obtained in a trial of the OX40 agonist ivuxolimab. The CDR3, as DNA: TGTGCCAGCGGCACCGGGGAGCTGTTTTTT. It codes for CASGTGELFF. Full variable domain (outside the CDR3, taken from reference TRBV19 and TRBJ2-2): DGGITQSPKYLFRKEGQNVTLSCEQNLNHDAMYWYRQDPGQGLRLIYYSQIVNDFQKGDIAEGYSVSREKKESFPLTVTSAQKNPTAFYLCASGTGELFFGEGSRLTVL.